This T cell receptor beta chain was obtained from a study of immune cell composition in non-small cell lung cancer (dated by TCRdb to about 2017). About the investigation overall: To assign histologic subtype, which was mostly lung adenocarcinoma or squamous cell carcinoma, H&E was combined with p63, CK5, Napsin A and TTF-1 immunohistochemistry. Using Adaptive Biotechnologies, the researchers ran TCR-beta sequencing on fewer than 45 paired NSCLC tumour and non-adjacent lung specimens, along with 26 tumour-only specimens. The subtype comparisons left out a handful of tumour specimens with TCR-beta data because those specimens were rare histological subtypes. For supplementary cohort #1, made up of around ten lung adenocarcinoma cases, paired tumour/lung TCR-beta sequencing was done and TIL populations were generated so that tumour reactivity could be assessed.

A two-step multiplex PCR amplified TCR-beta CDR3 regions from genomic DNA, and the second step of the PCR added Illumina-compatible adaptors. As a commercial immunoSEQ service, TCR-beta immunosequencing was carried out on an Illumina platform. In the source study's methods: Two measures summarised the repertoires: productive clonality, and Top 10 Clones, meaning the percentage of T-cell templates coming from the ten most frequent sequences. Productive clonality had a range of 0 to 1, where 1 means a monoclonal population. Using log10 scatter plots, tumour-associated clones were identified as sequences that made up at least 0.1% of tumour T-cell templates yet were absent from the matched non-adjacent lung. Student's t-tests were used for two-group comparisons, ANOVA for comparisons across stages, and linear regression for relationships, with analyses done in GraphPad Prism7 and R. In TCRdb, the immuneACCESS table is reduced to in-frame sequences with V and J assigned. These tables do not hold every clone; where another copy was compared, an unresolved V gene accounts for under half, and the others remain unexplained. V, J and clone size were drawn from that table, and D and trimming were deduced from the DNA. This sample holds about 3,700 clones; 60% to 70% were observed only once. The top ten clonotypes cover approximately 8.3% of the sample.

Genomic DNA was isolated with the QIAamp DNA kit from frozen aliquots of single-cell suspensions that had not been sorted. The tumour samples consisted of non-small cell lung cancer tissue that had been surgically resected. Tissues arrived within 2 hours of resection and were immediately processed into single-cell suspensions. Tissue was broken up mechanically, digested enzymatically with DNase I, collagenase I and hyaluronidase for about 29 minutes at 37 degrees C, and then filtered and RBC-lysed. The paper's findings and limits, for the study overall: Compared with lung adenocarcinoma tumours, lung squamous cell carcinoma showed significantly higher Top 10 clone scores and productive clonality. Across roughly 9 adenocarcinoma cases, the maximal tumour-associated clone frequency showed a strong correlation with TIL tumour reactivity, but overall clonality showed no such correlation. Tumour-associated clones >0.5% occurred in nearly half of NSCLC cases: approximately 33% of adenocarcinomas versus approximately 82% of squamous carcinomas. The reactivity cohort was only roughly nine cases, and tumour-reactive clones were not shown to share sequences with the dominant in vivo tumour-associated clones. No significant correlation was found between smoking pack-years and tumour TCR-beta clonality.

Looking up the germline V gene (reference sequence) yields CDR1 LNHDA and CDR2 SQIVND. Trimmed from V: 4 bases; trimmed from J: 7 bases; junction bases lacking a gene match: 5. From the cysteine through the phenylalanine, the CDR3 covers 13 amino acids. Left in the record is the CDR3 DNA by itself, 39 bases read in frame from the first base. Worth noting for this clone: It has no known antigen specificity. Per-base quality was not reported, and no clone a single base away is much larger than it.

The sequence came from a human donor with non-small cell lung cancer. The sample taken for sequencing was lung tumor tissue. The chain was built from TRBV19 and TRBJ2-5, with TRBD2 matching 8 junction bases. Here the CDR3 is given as CASSSGGRVTQYF. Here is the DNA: TGTGCCAGTAGTAGCGGGGGGCGCGTGACCCAGTACTTC.